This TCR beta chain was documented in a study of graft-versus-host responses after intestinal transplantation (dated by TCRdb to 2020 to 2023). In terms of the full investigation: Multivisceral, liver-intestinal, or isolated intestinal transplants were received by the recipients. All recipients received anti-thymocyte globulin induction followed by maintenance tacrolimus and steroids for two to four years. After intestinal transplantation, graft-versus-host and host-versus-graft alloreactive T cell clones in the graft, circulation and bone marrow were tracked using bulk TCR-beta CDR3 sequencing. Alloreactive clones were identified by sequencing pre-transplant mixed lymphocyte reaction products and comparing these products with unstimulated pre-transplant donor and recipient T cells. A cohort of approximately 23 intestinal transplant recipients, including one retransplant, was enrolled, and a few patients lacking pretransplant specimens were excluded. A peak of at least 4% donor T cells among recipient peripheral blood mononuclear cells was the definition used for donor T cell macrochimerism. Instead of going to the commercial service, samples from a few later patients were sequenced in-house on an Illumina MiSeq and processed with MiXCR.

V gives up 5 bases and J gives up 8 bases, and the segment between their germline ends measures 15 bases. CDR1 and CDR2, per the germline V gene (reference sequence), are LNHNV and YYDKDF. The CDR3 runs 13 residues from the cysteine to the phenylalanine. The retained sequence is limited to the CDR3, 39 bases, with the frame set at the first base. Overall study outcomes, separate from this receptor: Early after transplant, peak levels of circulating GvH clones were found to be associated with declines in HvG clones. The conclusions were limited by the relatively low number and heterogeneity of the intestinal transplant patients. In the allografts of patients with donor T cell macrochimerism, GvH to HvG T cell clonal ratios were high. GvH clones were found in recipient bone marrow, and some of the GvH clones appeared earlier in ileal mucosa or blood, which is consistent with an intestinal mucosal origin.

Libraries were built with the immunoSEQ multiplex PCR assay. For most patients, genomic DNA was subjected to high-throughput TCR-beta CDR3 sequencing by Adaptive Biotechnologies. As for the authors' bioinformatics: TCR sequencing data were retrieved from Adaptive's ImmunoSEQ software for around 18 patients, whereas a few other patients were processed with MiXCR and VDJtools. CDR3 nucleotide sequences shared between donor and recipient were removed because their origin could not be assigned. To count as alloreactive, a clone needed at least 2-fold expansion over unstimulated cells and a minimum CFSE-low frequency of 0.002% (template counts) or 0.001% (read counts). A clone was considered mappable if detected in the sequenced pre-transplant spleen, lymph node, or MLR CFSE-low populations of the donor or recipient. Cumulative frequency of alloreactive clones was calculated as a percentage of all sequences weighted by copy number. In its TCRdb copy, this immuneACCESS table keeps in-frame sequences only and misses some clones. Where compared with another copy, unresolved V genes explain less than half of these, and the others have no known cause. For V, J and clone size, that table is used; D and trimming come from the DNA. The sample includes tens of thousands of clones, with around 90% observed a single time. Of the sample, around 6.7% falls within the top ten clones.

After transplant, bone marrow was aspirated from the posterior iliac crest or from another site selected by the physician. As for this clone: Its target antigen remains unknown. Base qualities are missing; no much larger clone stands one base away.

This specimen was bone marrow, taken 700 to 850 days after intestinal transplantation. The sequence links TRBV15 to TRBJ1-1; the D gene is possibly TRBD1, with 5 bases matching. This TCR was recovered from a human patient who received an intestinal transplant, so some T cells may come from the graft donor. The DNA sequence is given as TGTGCCACCAGCTCCCTAGCAGGGATCGAAGCTTTCTTT. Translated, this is CATSSLAGIEAFF.